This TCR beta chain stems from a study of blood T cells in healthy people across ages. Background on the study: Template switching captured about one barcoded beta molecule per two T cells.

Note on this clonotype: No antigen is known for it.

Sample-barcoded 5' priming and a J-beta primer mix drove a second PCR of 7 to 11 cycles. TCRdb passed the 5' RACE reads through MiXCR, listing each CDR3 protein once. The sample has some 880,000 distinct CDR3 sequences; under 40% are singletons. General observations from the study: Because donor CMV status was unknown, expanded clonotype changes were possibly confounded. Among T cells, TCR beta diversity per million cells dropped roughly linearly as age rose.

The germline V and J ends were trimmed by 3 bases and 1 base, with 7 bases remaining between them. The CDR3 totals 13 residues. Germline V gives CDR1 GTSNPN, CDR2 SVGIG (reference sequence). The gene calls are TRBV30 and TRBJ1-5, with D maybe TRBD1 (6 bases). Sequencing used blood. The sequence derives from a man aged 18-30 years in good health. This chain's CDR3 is CAWRQGSNQPQHF. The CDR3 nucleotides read TGTGCCTGGAGGCAGGGGAGCAATCAGCCCCAGCATTTT.